These 28 T cell receptor beta chains share one sample of origin, sequenced in a study of T cell responses to AZD1222 COVID-19 vaccine. Clones were sequenced by immunoSEQ multiplex PCR, and TCRdb holds only the in-frame ones, with some missing. The sample carries approximately 150,000 clones, around 92% recorded once. Sequences were derived from peripheral blood, sampled after recovery from COVID-19. Receptors originate from an adult who had recovered from COVID-19.

This chain joins TRBV19 and TRBJ1-6; D possibly corresponds to TRBD1 (5 bases). The CDR3 sequence is 15 residues long. Trimming left V 3 bases short and J 9 bases short, with 15 bases between. Per the germline V gene, CDR1 is LNHDA and CDR2 is SQIVND (reference sequence). CDR3 nucleotide sequence: TGTGCCAGTAGTATGGGCAGGGTCATCGGTTCACCCCTCCACTTT. Amino acid sequence: CASSMGRVIGSPLHF.

This chain joins TRBV6-5 and TRBJ2-6; TRBD1 matches at 7 bases. CDR3 length: 15 residues. Germline values: CDR1 MNHEY, CDR2 SVGAGI. J lost 2 bases, V lost 5 bases, and 3 bases had no gene match. The CDR3 DNA follows: TGTGCCAGCAGTCCCGACAGGGCTGGGGCCAACGTCCTGACTTTC. Translating it yields CASSPDRAGANVLTF.

V is TRBV6-1 and J is TRBJ1-2, with TRBD1 identical over 9 bases. The V and J ends lost 2 bases and 8 bases, in that order; junction bases with no gene match: 3. CDR1 and CDR2 (germline): MNHNS, SASEGT. This CDR3 is built from 13 residues. The CDR3 loop is CASSERTGEGYTF. For the CDR3, the DNA is TGTGCCAGCAGTGAAAGGACAGGGGAAGGCTACACCTTC.

The gene calls are TRBV12-2 and TRBJ1-2. TRBV12-2 has pseudogene status. This CDR3 is 16 amino acids long. CDR3 sequence: CASRLGGAPFSYGYTF. The CDR3 bases are TGTGCAAGTCGCTTAGGAGGGGCCCCATTCTCCTATGGCTACACCTTC.

This clone came up once. The genes are TRBV29-1 and TRBJ2-2, with D possibly TRBD1 on 5 matching bases. The CDR3 has 15 residues. The germline V and J ends were trimmed by 4 bases and 5 bases, with 17 bases remaining between them. Looked up from germline, CDR1 is SQVTM and CDR2 is ANQGSEA. The DNA of the CDR3 is TGCAGCGTTGTGTTCTTGGGGCCGGAGACCGGGGAGCTGTTTTTT. The encoded protein is CSVVFLGPETGELFF.

This clone has just one count. The chain joins TRBV2 to TRBJ2-6; 9 bases fit TRBD1. The CDR3 loop spans 19 amino acids. CDR1 and CDR2 (germline): SNHLY, FYNNEI. The ends lost 7 bases at V and 0 bases at J; junction bases unmatched: 13. The CDR3 bases are TGTGCCAGCATGAGACCTCGGCGGACAGGGGCCTCTGGGGCCAACGTCCTGACTTTC. Translated: CASMRPRRTGASGANVLTF.

This sequence joins TRBV9 and TRBJ1-1; D gene unclear. V was pared by 2 bases and J by 0 bases, with 5 bases between. The germline V gene has CDR1 SGDLS and CDR2 YYNGEE. The CDR3 spans 13 residues. CDR3 sequence reads: CASSVSVNTEAFF. The CDR3 DNA reads TGTGCCAGCAGCGTCTCAGTGAACACTGAAGCTTTCTTT.

V gene TRBV29-1 combines with J gene TRBJ1-1; 7 nucleotides match TRBD1. The CDR3 loop spans 13 amino acids. V was clipped by 7 bases and J by 1 base; unmatched bases: 6. The V gene's germline CDR1 is SQVTM and CDR2 ANQGSEA. The CDR3 DNA sequence: TGCAGCGCCGGGGGACAGACGAACACTGAAGCTTTCTTT. This sequence encodes CSAGGQTNTEAFF.

This chain links TRBV7-9 with TRBJ2-7, with 9 positions matching TRBD1. The CDR3 loop spans 15 amino acids. From germline, CDR1 is SEHNR and CDR2 FQNEAQ (reference sequence). V gave up 5 bases and J gave up 2 bases; unmatched junction bases: 7. CDR3 sequence reads: CASSGRTGAPYEQYF. CDR3 DNA: TGTGCCAGCAGCGGGCGGACAGGGGCCCCCTACGAGCAGTACTTC. Supplemented by reference TRBV7-9 and TRBJ2-7, the full variable domain reads DTGVSQNPRHKITKRGQNVTFRCDPISEHNRLYWYRQTLGQGPEFLTYFQNEAQLEKSRLLSDRFSAERPKGSFSTLEIQRTEQGDSAMYLCASSGRTGAPYEQYFGPGTRLTVT.

The rearrangement links TRBV7-9 to TRBJ1-2; 8 bases are shared with TRBD1. V shed 5 bases, J shed 8 bases, and the junction held 10 bases outside the gene matches. This CDR3 is 14 amino acids long. Germline CDR1 reads SEHNR; CDR2 reads FQNEAQ (reference sequence). The chain's CDR3 is CASSAGQALGGYTF. CDR3 nucleotide sequence: TGTGCCAGCAGCGCGGGACAGGCCCTCGGGGGCTACACCTTC.

The V call is TRBV28, the J call TRBJ1-2; the match to TRBD1 covers 7 bases. V shed 7 bases, J shed 8 bases, and the junction held 7 bases outside the gene matches. From germline, CDR1 is MDHEN and CDR2 SYDVKM. CDR3 size: 12 residues. The CDR3 sequence is CASKGDREGYTF. The CDR3 DNA is TGTGCCAGCAAAGGGGACAGAGAGGGCTACACCTTC.

CDR3 protein: CASSHTGSGTEAFF. CDR3 DNA: TGTGCCAGCAGCCACACAGGGTCTGGCACTGAAGCTTTCTTT. The chain uses TRBV6-5 and TRBJ1-1, with TRBD1 as a possible D gene (6 bases). The germline CDR1 and CDR2 sequences are MNHEY and SVGAGI. With 6 bases removed from V and 4 bases from J, the gap between germline ends came to 15 bases. CDR3 length: 14 residues.

This chain uses TRBV18 with TRBJ1-2; the D gene is possibly TRBD1 (5 bases). Germline values: CDR1 KGHSH, CDR2 LQKENI. V was trimmed by 2 bases and J by 4 bases, leaving 14 bases between them. The CDR3 contains 15 residues. CDR3 sequence: CASSPSFQGLYGYTF. For the CDR3, the DNA is TGTGCCAGCTCACCAAGTTTTCAGGGCCTCTATGGCTACACCTTC.

This chain links TRBV12-3 or TRBV12-4 with TRBJ2-7, with D possibly matching TRBD1 (5 bases). V was shortened by 6 bases and J by 3 bases, with 12 bases between the two germline ends. The CDR3 covers 13 residues. The CDR3: CASRDKLLYEQYF. The CDR3 nucleotides read TGTGCCAGCAGGGACAAACTTCTCTACGAGCAGTACTTC.

The CDR3, as DNA: TGTGCCAGCAGCGAACGCCGGGCTTACAATGAGCAGTTCTTC. Protein product: CASSERRAYNEQFF. The chain couples TRBV6-4 to TRBJ2-1; the D is unclear. The germline CDR1 and CDR2 sequences are MRHNA and SNTAGT. CDR3 size: 14 residues. Trimming left V 6 bases short and J 4 bases short, with 13 bases between.

This clone has just one count. The V gene is TRBV7-6, the J gene TRBJ1-1; D perhaps matches TRBD1 (5 bases). The germline V gene has CDR1 SGHVS and CDR2 FNYEAQ. The ends were cut back, 5 bases at V and 1 base at J, with 20 bases in the middle. This CDR3 is 17 amino acids long. CDR3 nucleotides: TGTGCCAGCAGCCCCGTGATTTCGGCAGGGAAGAACACTGAAGCTTTCTTT. This codes for CASSPVISAGKNTEAFF.

The table lists this clone with a few counts. The chain links TRBV7-8 to TRBJ2-7, with TRBD1 as a possible D gene (7 bases). Deletions cut 5 bases from V and 4 bases from J, with 27 bases between. CDR3 length equals 18 residues. The germline V gene encodes CDR1 SGHVS and CDR2 FQNEAQ. The CDR3 reads CASSESRDRRRGTYEQYF. The CDR3 DNA reads TGTGCCAGCAGCGAGAGCCGGGACAGACGGCGGGGTACGTACGAGCAGTACTTC.

The V gene is TRBV7-3, the J gene TRBJ1-3; TRBD1 might be the D (5 bases). The CDR3 runs 15 residues. The ends were cut back, 5 bases at V and 0 bases at J, with 11 bases in the middle. In germline, CDR1 is SGHTA, CDR2 FQGTGA. CDR3 loop: CASSLSRGSGNTIYF. CDR3 DNA: TGTGCCAGCAGCCTATCGAGGGGCTCTGGAAACACCATATATTTT.

The CDR3 is CASSAEGQLHGNEQFF. The CDR3 DNA is TGTGCCAGCAGCGCAGAAGGTCAGCTACACGGAAATGAGCAGTTCTTC. The rearrangement uses TRBV5-5 and TRBJ2-1; D is unclear. Germline assignment: CDR1 SGHKS and CDR2 YYEKEE (reference sequence). V shed 4 bases and J shed 7 bases, with 21 bases lying between them. The CDR3 runs to 16 residues.

The CDR3 bases are TGTGCCAGCAGTTTTATCGGCGAGCAGTACTTC. It codes for CASSFIGEQYF. This chain uses TRBV28 with TRBJ2-7; D uncertain. This CDR3 has 11 amino acids. V was shortened by 3 bases and J by 6 bases, with 6 bases between the two germline ends. The V gene's germline CDR1 is MDHEN and CDR2 SYDVKM.

J is TRBJ2-7 and V is TRBV12-3 or TRBV12-4, with D unresolved. The V and J ends lost 3 bases and 0 bases respectively, with 6 bases between them. CDR3 length equals 13 residues. For the CDR3, the DNA is TGTGCCAGCAGTTTCGTACCCTCCTACGAGCAGTACTTC. It specifies CASSFVPSYEQYF.

This sequence joins TRBV19 and TRBJ2-7, with TRBD2 matching over 9 bases. Germline loops: CDR1 LNHDA, CDR2 SQIVND (reference sequence). CDR3 length: 15 amino acids. The V and J ends lost 1 base and 2 bases, in that order; junction bases with no gene match: 3. The CDR3 DNA is TGTGCCAGTAGTATAGTTGCGGGAGGGCCCTACGAGCAGTACTTC. Translation: CASSIVAGGPYEQYF.

V gene TRBV18 combines with J gene TRBJ1-1, with 9 bases fitting TRBD1. V was clipped by 4 bases and J by 8 bases; unmatched bases: 14. Germline CDR1 reads KGHSH; CDR2 reads LQKENI. The CDR3 extends over 16 amino acids. CDR3 DNA sequence: TGTGCCAGCTCACTCGGATGGGCCGGACAGGGGAACGAAGCTTTCTTT. It translates to CASSLGWAGQGNEAFF.

The V call is TRBV6-1, the J call TRBJ1-5; D not certain. V was clipped by 0 bases and J by 6 bases, with 18 bases between them. The V gene's germline CDR1 is MNHNS and CDR2 SASEGT. The CDR3 spans 17 residues. This CDR3 is CASSEAHGGMRGQPQHF. CDR3 nucleotide sequence: TGTGCCAGCAGTGAAGCACATGGAGGGATGCGTGGTCAGCCCCAGCATTTT.

The rearrangement links TRBV12-3 or TRBV12-4 to TRBJ2-1; 7 positions agree with TRBD1. Trimming at V came to 5 bases and at J to 10 bases, leaving 8 bases not matched to a gene. This CDR3 comprises 13 residues. CDR3 in DNA: TGTGCCAGCAGTATAACAGGGGTTGGAGAGCAGTTCTTC. Protein sequence: CASSITGVGEQFF.

The chain uses TRBV5-4 and TRBJ1-1; maybe TRBD1 (5 bases). V lost 2 bases, J lost 3 bases, and 11 bases lay in between. This CDR3 has 14 amino acids. Germline loops: CDR1 SGHNT, CDR2 YYREEE (reference sequence). The CDR3 DNA reads as TGTGCCAGCAGCTTAACCGGAGGGGACACTGAAGCTTTCTTT. Its translation: CASSLTGGDTEAFF.

The CDR3 loop is CASSQEYGLNIQYF. The CDR3 nucleotides read TGTGCCAGCAGCCAAGAATACGGTCTAAACATTCAGTACTTC. The chain has TRBV4-2 and TRBJ2-4; D call uncertain. The CDR3 has 14 amino acids. Deletions cut 0 bases from V and 6 bases from J, with 9 bases between. From germline, CDR1 is LGHNA and CDR2 YNFKEQ.

The chain combines TRBV5-1 with TRBJ2-5; the match to TRBD1 covers 9 bases. CDR3 length: 17 residues. V trimming: 3 bases; J trimming: 3 bases; junction bases outside the gene matches: 12. The germline V gene has CDR1 SGHRS and CDR2 YFSETQ. CDR3 sequence reads: CASSWAPGQGREETQYF. CDR3 sequence (DNA): TGCGCCAGCAGCTGGGCACCCGGACAGGGGAGAGAAGAGACCCAGTACTTC.